The present entry profiles one TCR beta chain with its context. Those enrolled, adults aged roughly 18 to 89 years, came from about two dozen US areas. Which cohort a participant joined came from the clinical history participants gave. Germline V gene data show CDR1 as SQVTM and CDR2 as ANQGSEA. J was trimmed by 5 bases and V by 5 bases; bases with no gene match: 6. The CDR3 is 13 residues long. TCRdb's table, derived via immunoSEQ multiplex PCR, lists solely in-frame clones and lacks some. The sample yields some 220,000 clones, about four fifths seen once. The data were obtained in a study of blood T cell repertoires in COVID-19.

This receptor was taken from a woman in her thirties or forties with acute COVID-19. Material for sequencing was PBMCs or T cells enriched from blood (not recorded which). The chain has TRBV29-1 and TRBJ1-5; 7 positions agree with TRBD1. The CDR3 spells CSVSTGVDQPQHF. The DNA for the CDR3 is TGCAGCGTTAGTACAGGGGTAGATCAGCCCCAGCATTTT.